This T cell receptor beta chain emerged from a study of control samples from healthy donors and cancer patients. Generated by immunoSEQ multiplex PCR, the TCRdb table keeps only in-frame clones and is missing some. Here the sample spans approximately 100,000 clones, roughly 92% being singletons. The trim removed 1 base at V and 8 bases at J, leaving 9 bases unmatched. This CDR3 has 16 amino acids. Germline V gene data show CDR1 as SGHVS and CDR2 as FQNEAQ. This clone was detected only once. The sample consisted of blood. This receptor was taken from a human donor in good health. The donor label of this sample is uncertain. This chain joins TRBV7-8 and TRBJ1-5; 9 bases match TRBD1. The CDR3 loop is CASSLVRGQGWEPQHF. CDR3 bases: TGTGCCAGCAGCTTAGTCCGGGGACAGGGATGGGAGCCCCAGCATTTT.